The T cell receptor (beta chain) described here comes from a study of blood T cells in healthy people across ages. Study-wide results and limits: Samples with more naive T cells showed higher observed beta diversity.

It was with a sample-barcoded 5' primer and a J-beta primer mix that a second PCR of roughly 6 to 12 cycles was run. Through a template-switch adaptor with 12 random nucleotides, each cDNA molecule received a tag. TCRdb itself ran the 5' RACE reads through MiXCR, one entry per CDR3 protein. Among 750,000 to 950,000 distinct CDR3 sequences listed, under 30% were seen once. Comment on this clonotype: The antigen remains unidentified.

All donors came from Russia, were Caucasian and healthy, and spanned ages roughly 6 to 100. Trimming removed 8 bases at V and 2 bases at J, with 6 bases between. The germline CDR1 and CDR2 sequences are SQVTM and ANQGSEA. CDR3 length: 10 residues. The data were also submitted as part of a second study, on T cells of mothers and their children. From that second work: Mothers and children who were related shared slightly more overlap than unrelated pairs, but not significantly more.

The TCR was taken from a boy under 18 in good health. The chain employs TRBV29-1 and TRBJ2-5; D is unclear. The specimen was blood. The CDR3 here is CSYAQETQYF. CDR3 DNA sequence: TGCAGCTATGCACAAGAGACCCAGTACTTC.